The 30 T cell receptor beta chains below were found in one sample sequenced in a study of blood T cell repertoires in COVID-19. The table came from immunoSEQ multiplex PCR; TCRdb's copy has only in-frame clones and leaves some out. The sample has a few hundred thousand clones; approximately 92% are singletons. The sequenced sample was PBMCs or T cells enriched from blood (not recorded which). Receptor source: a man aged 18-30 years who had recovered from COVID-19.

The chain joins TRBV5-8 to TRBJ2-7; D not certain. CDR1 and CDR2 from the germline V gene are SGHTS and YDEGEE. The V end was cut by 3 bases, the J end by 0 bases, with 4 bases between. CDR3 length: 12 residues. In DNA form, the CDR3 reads TGTGCCAGCAGCTCCTACTCCTACGAGCAGTACTTC. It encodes CASSSYSYEQYF.

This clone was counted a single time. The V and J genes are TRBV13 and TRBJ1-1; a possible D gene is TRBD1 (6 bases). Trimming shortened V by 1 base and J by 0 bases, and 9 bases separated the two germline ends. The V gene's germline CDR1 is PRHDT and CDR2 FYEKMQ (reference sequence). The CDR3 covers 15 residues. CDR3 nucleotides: TGTGCCAGCAGCTTAGAGCGGGGGCTGAACACTGAAGCTTTCTTT. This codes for CASSLERGLNTEAFF.

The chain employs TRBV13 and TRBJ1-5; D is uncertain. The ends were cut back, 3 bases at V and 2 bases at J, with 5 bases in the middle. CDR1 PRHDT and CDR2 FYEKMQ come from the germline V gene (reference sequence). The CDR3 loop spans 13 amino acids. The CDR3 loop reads CASSLSRNQPQHF. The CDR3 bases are TGTGCCAGCAGCTTGAGCCGCAATCAGCCCCAGCATTTT.

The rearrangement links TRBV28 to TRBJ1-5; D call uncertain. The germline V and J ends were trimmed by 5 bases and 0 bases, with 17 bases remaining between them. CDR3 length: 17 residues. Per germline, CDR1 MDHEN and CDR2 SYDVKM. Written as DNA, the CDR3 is TGTGCCAGCAGTCCTAGACCGAGATATCGTAGCAATCAGCCCCAGCATTTT. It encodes CASSPRPRYRSNQPQHF.

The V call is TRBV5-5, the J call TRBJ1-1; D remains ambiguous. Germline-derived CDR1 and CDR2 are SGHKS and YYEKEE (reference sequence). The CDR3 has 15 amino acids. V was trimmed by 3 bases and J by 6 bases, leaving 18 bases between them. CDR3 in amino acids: CASSSHGVVDSEAFF. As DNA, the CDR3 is TGTGCCAGCAGCTCGCACGGGGTGGTGGACTCTGAAGCTTTCTTT.

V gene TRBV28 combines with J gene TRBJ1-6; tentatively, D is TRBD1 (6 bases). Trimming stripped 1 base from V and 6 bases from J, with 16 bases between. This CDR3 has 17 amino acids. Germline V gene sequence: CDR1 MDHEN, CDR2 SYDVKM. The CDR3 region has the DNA TGTGCCAGCAGTTTATTTGCCACAGGGATTGGTAATTCACCCCTCCACTTT. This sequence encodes CASSLFATGIGNSPLHF.

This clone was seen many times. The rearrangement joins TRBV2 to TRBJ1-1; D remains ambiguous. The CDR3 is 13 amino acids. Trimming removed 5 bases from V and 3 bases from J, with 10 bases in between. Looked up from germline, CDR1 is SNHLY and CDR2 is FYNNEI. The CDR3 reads CASSRTIDTEAFF. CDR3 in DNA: TGTGCCAGCAGTAGAACAATTGACACTGAAGCTTTCTTT. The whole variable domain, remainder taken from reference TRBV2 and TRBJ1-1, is EPEVTQTPSHQVTQMGQEVILRCVPISNHLYFYWYRQILGQKVEFLVSFYNNEISEKSEIFDDQFSVERPDGSNFTLKIRSTKLEDSAMYFCASSRTIDTEAFFGQGTRLTVV.

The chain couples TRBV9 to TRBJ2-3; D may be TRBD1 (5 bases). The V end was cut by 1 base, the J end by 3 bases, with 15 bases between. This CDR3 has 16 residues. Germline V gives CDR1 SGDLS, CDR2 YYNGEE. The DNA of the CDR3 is TGTGCCAGCAGCGTAAGGGGCGACTGGGCTACAGATACGCAGTATTTT. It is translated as CASSVRGDWATDTQYF.

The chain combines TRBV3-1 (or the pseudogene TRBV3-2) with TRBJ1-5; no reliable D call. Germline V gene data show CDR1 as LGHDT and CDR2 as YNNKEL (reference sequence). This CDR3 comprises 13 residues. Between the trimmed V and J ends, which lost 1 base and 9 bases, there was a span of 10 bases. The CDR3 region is CASSQGGERPQHF. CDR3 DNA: TGTGCCAGCAGCCAAGGCGGTGAGAGGCCCCAGCATTTT.

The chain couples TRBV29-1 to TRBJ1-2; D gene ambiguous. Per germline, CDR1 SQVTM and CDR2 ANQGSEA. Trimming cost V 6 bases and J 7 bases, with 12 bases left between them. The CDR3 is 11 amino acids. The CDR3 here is CSVPAGGGYTF. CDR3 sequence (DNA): TGCAGCGTCCCGGCAGGAGGTGGCTACACCTTC.

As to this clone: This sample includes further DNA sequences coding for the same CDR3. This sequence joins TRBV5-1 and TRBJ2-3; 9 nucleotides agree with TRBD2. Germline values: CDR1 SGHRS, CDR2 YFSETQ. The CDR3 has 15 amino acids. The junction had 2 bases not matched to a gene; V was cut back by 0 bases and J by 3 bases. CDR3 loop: CASSLVRGGTDTQYF. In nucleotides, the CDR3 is TGCGCCAGCAGCTTGGTGCGGGGGGGAACAGATACGCAGTATTTT.

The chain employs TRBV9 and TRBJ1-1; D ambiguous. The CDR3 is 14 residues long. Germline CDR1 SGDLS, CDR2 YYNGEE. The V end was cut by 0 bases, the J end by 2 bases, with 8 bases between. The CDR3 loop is CASSVAQYNTEAFF. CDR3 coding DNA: TGTGCCAGCAGCGTAGCTCAGTATAACACTGAAGCTTTCTTT.

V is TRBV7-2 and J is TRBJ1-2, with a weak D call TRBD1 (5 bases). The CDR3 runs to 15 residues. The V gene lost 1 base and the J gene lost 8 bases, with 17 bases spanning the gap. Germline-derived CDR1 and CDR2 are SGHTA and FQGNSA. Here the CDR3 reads CASSLGGSGERGYTF. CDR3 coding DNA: TGTGCCAGCAGCTTAGGAGGGTCGGGGGAGCGAGGCTACACCTTC. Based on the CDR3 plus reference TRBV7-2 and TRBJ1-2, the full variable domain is GAGVSQSPSNKVTEKGKDVELRCDPISGHTALYWYRQSLGQGLEFLIYFQGNSAPDKSGLPSDRFSAERTGGSVSTLTIQRTQQEDSAVYLCASSLGGSGERGYTFGSGTRLTVV.

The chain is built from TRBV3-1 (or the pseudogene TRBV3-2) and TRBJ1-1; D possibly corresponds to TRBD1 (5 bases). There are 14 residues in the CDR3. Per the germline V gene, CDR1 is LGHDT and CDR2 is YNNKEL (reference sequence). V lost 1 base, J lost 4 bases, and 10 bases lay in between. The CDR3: CASSQAGGGTEAFF. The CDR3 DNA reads TGTGCCAGCAGCCAAGCGGGGGGGGGCACTGAAGCTTTCTTT.

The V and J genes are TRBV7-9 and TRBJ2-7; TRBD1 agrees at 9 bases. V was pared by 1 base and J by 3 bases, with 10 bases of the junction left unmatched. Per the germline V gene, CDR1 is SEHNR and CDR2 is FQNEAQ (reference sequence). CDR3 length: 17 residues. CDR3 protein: CASSLGNWDRDIYEQYF. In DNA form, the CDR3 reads TGTGCCAGCAGCTTAGGAAACTGGGACAGGGACATCTACGAGCAGTACTTC. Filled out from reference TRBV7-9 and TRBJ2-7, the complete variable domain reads DTGVSQNPRHKITKRGQNVTFRCDPISEHNRLYWYRQTLGQGPEFLTYFQNEAQLEKSRLLSDRFSAERPKGSFSTLEIQRTEQGDSAMYLCASSLGNWDRDIYEQYFGPGTRLTVT.

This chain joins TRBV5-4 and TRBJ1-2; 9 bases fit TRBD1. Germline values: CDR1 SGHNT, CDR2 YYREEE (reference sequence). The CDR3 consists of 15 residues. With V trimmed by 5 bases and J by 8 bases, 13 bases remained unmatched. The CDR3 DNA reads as TGTGCCAGCAGTCCCGCCCCGGACAGGGGCTGGGGCTACACCTTC. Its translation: CASSPAPDRGWGYTF.

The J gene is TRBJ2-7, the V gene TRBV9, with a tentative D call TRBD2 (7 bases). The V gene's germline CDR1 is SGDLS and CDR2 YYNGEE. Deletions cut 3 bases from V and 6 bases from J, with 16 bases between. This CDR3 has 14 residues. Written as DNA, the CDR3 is TGTGCCAGCAGCGAGGGGGGGCTAGCCTCCGAGCAGTACTTC. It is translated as CASSEGGLASEQYF.

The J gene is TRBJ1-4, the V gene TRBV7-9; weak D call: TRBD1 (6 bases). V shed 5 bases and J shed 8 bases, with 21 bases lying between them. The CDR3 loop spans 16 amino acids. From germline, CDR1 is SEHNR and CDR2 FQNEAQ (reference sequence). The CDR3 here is CASSASYRDGREKLFF. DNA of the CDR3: TGTGCCAGCAGCGCCTCCTACAGGGACGGTCGAGAAAAACTGTTTTTT.

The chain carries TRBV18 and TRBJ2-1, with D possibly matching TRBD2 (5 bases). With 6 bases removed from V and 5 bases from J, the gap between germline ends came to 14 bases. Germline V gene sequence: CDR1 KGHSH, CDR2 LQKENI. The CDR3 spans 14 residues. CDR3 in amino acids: CASSYSGGDNEQFF. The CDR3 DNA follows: TGTGCCAGCTCGTACTCAGGAGGTGACAATGAGCAGTTCTTC.

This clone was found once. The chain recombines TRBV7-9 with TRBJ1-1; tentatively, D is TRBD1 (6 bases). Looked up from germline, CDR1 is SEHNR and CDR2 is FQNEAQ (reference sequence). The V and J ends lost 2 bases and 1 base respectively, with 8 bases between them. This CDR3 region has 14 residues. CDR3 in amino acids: CASSLMTGNTEAFF. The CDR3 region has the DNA TGTGCCAGCAGCTTAATGACAGGGAACACTGAAGCTTTCTTT.

The CDR3 DNA is TGCGCCAGCAGCCCACTCCTTACCTACGAGCAGTACTTC. Residues: CASSPLLTYEQYF. The rearrangement joins TRBV5-1 to TRBJ2-7; D ambiguous. This CDR3 is built from 13 residues. Trimming shortened V by 4 bases and J by 2 bases, and 10 bases separated the two germline ends. The germline V gene encodes CDR1 SGHRS and CDR2 YFSETQ.

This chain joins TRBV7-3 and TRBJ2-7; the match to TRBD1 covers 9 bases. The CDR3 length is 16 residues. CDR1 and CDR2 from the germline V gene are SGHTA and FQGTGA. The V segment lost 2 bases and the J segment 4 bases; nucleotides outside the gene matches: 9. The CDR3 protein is CASSLDPRTGDYEQYF. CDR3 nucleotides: TGTGCCAGCAGCTTAGATCCCCGGACAGGGGATTACGAGCAGTACTTC.

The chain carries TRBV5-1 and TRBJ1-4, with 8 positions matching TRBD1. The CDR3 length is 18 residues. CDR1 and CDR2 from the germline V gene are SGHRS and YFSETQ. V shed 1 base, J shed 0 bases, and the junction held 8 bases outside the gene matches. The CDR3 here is CASSLRTGTLTTNEKLFF. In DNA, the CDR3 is TGCGCCAGCAGCTTGAGGACAGGGACTTTAACAACTAATGAAAAACTGTTTTTT.

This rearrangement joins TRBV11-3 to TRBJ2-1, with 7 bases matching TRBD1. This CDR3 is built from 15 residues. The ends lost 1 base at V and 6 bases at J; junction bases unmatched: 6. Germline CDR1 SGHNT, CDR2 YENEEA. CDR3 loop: CASSLGGTVPNEQFF. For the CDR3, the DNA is TGTGCCAGCAGCTTAGGGGGGACAGTACCCAATGAGCAGTTCTTC.

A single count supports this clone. CDR3 coding DNA: TGTGCCAGCAGCTTTTACAGGGGCGCAGATACGCAGTATTTT. This encodes CASSFYRGADTQYF. The chain couples TRBV5-6 to TRBJ2-3; TRBD1 matches at 7 bases. This CDR3 comprises 14 residues. CDR1 and CDR2 (germline): SGHDT, YYEEEE. Unmatched junction bases numbered 4, after V lost 2 bases and J lost 4 bases.

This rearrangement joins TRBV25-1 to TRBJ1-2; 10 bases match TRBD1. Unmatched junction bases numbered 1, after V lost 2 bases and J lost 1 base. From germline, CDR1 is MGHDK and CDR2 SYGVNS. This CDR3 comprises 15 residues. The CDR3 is CASSERTGGNYGYTF. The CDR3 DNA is TGTGCCAGCAGTGAACGGACAGGGGGTAACTATGGCTACACCTTC.

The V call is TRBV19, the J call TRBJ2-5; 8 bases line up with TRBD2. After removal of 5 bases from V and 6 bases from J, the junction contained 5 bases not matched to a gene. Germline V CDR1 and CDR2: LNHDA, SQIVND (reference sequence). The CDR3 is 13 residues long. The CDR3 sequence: CASSLAGLQTQYF. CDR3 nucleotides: TGTGCCAGTAGTTTAGCGGGATTACAGACCCAGTACTTC.

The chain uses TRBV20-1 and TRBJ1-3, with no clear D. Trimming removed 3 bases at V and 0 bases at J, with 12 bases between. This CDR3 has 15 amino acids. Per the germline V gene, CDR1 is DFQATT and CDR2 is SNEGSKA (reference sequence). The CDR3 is CSASGVGGSGNTIYF. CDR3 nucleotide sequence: TGCAGTGCTAGTGGGGTAGGCGGCTCTGGAAACACCATATATTTT.

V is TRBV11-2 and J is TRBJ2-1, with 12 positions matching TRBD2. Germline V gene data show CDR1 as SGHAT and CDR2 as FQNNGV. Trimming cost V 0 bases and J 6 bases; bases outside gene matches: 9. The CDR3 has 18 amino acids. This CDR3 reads CASSLDLGTSGFVNEQFF. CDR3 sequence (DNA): TGTGCCAGCAGCTTAGATCTGGGGACTAGCGGGTTCGTCAATGAGCAGTTCTTC.

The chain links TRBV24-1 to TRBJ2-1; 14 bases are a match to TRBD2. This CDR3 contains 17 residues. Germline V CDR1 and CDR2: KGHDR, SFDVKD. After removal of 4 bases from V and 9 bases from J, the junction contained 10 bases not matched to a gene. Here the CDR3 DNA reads TGTGCCACCAGTGAGACTATGACTAGCGGGAGGGCAAGTGAGCAGTTCTTC. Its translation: CATSETMTSGRASEQFF.